The source of this T cell receptor beta chain is a study of blood T cells in healthy people across ages. Findings and caveats of the study: Diversity estimates drawn from one million T cells were deemed underestimates. Measured against age, TCR beta diversity per million T cells decreased in a roughly linear manner.

The V gene's germline CDR1 is DFQATT and CDR2 SNEGSKA (reference sequence). Losses at the gene ends were 3 bases for V and 2 bases for J; bases not matched to a gene: 7. This CDR3 comprises 14 residues. A sample-barcoded 5' primer and a J-beta primer mix were used in a second PCR of about 7 to 12 cycles. MiXCR, applied by TCRdb to the 5' RACE reads, yields one record per CDR3 protein. The profile shows 1.5 million to 2 million distinct CDR3 sequences, roughly two fifths of them singletons. This clonotype came up a few times. Its antigen is currently unknown. Sequencing was carried out using blood. The chain joins TRBV20-1 to TRBJ2-7; 7 nucleotides align to TRBD1. The TCR originated in a human donor in good health. CDR3 loop: CSAREGGAPYEQYF. The CDR3, as DNA: TGCAGTGCTAGGGAAGGGGGCGCGCCCTACGAGCAGTACTTC.